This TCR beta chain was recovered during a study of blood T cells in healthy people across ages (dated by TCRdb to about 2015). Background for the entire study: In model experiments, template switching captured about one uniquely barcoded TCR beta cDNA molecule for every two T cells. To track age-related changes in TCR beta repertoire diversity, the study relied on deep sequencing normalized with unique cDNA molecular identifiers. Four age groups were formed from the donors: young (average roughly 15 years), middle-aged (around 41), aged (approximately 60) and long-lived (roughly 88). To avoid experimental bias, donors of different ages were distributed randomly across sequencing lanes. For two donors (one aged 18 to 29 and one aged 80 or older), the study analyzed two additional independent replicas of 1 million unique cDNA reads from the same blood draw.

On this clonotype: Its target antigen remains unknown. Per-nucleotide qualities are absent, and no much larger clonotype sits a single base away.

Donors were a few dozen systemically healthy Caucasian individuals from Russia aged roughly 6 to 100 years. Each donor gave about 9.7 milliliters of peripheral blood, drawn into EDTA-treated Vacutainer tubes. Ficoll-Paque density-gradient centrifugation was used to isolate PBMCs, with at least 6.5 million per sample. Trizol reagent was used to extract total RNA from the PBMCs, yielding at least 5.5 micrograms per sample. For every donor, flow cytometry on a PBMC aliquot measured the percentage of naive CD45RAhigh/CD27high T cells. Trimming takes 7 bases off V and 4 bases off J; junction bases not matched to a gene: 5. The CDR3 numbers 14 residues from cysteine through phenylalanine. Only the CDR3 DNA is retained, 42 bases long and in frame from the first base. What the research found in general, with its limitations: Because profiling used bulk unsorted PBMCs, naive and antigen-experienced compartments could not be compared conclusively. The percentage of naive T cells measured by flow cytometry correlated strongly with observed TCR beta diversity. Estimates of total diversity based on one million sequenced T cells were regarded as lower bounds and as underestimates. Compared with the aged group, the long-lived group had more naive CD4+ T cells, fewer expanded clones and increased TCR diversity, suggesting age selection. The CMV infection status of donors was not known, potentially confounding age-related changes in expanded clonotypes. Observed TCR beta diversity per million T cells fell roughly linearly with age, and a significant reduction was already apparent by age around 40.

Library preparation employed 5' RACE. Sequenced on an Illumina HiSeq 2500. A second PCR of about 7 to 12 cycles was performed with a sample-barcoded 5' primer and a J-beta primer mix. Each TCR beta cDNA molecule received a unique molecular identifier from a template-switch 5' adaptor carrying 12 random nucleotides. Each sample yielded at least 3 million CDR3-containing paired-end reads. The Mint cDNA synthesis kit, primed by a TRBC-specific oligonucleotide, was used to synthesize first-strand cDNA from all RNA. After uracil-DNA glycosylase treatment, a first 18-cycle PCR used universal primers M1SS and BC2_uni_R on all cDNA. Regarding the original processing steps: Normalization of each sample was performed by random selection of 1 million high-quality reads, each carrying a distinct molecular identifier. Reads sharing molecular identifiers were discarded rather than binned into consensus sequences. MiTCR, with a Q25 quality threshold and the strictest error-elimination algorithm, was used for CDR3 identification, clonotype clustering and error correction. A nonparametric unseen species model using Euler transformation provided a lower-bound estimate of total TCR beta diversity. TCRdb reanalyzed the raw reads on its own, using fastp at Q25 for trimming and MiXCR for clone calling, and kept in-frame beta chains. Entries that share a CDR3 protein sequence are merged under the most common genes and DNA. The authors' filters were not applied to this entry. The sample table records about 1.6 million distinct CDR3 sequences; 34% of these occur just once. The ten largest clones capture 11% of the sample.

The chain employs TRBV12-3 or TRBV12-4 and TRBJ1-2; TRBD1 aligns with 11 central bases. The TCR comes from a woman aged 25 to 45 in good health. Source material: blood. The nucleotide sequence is TGTGCCAGCACCCCAGGACAGGGGGCCTATGGCTACACCTTC. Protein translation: CASTPGQGAYGYTF.